This T cell receptor beta chain was captured in a study of OX40 agonist ivuxolimab in advanced cancers. TCRdb keeps only in-frame clones here, not all; method: immunoSEQ multiplex PCR. The profile shows around 90,000 clones, about 90% of them singletons. Autoimmune disease history or systemic immunosuppression barred patients. The germline CDR1 and CDR2 sequences are MDHEN and SYDVKM. V was clipped by 6 bases and J by 4 bases, with 13 bases between them. This CDR3 region has 15 residues. The sequence came from an adult with an advanced solid tumor such as melanoma, head and neck, liver or kidney cancer. The chain carries TRBV28 and TRBJ2-6, with a possible D match to TRBD1 (5 bases). Source: CD4+ or CD8+ T cells sorted from blood, taken in a trial of the OX40 agonist ivuxolimab. The CDR3 protein is CASRITGSGANVLTF. CDR3 in DNA: TGTGCCAGCAGAATTACAGGCTCAGGGGCCAACGTCCTGACTTTC.